This T cell receptor (beta chain) appears in the sequencing data of a study of blood T cell repertoires in COVID-19. Study information: T cells, B-cell-depleted T cells, or PBMCs supplied cDNA or gDNA.

V was trimmed by 4 bases and J by 0 bases, leaving 16 bases between them. Germline V gene lookup returns CDR1 KGHSH and CDR2 LQKENI. The CDR3 spans 16 residues. The assay was immunoSEQ multiplex PCR, and TCRdb's table has in-frame clones only and misses some. The sample has some 74,000 clones, around 87% seen once. The table lists this clone with a few counts. Source material: peripheral blood. The sequence was obtained from a man in his fifties or sixties with active COVID-19. V and J are TRBV18 and TRBJ2-7, with D possibly matching TRBD1 (6 bases). Here the CDR3 reads CASSRGRDKSSYEQYF. CDR3 coding DNA: TGTGCCAGCTCACGCGGCCGGGACAAGAGCTCCTACGAGCAGTACTTC.